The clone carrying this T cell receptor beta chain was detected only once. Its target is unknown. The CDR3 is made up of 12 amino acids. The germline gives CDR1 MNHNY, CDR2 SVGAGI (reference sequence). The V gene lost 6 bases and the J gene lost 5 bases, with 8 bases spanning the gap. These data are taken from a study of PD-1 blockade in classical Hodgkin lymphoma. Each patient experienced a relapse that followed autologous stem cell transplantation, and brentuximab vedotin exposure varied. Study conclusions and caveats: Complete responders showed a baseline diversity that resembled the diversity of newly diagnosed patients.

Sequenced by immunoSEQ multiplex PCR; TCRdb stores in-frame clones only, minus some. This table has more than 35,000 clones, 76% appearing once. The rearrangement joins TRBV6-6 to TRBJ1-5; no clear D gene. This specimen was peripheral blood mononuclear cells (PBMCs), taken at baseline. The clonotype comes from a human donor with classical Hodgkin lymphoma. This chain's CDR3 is CASRHTDQPQHF. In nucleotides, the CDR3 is TGTGCCAGCAGACATACCGATCAGCCCCAGCATTTT.